Listed below are T cell receptor beta chains from one sample, sequenced in a study of blood T cell repertoires in COVID-19. Produced via immunoSEQ multiplex PCR; TCRdb's table is partial and in-frame only. The data contain 200,000 to 250,000 clones, about four fifths of them singletons. Sequenced material: PBMCs or T cells enriched from blood (not recorded which). The receptor set was obtained from a woman aged 45-65 years who had been exposed to COVID-19. The CDR3 runs from the conserved cysteine through the conserved F or W. D genes are given only for firm matches. Clone size is given for some rows only: seen once, a few or many times, or a class if the clone is expanded.

V: TRBV5-1; D: -; J: TRBJ1-1; size: -; CDR3: CASSLEPDTEAFF; DNA: TGCGCCAGCAGCTTGGAGCCGGACACTGAAGCTTTCTTT
V: TRBV11-2; D: -; J: TRBJ1-5; size: -; CDR3: CASGAGSNQPQHF; DNA: TGTGCCAGCGGGGCGGGGTCTAATCAGCCCCAGCATTTT
V: TRBV28; D: TRBD1; J: TRBJ1-5; size: -; CDR3: CASREGGLGNQPQHF; DNA: TGTGCCAGCAGAGAAGGGGGCTTGGGCAATCAGCCCCAGCATTTT
V: TRBV2; D: TRBD2; J: TRBJ2-7; size: once; CDR3: CASNRLAGTAYEQYF; DNA: TGTGCCAGCAACCGACTAGCGGGGACTGCCTACGAGCAGTACTTC
V: TRBV5-1; D: TRBD1; J: TRBJ2-2; size: -; CDR3: CASSLGIGTGNTGELFF; DNA: TGCGCCAGCAGCTTGGGAATAGGGACAGGGAACACCGGGGAGCTGTTTTTT
V: TRBV30; D: -; J: TRBJ1-1; size: few; CDR3: CAWSSLGVPTNTEAFF; DNA: TGTGCCTGGAGTTCCCTCGGGGTTCCGACGAACACTGAAGCTTTCTTT
V: TRBV12-3/TRBV12-4; D: -; J: TRBJ1-1; size: few; CDR3: CASKLMNTEAFF; DNA: TGTGCCAGCAAACTCATGAACACTGAAGCTTTCTTT
V: TRBV5-1; D: TRBD2; J: TRBJ2-2; size: -; CDR3: CASSFGGTTGELFF; DNA: TGCGCCAGCAGCTTCGGGGGGACCACCGGGGAGCTGTTTTTT
V: TRBV5-1; D: TRBD1; J: TRBJ1-2; size: few; CDR3: CASSTGTANYGYTF; DNA: TGCGCCAGCAGCACCGGGACAGCCAACTATGGCTACACCTTC
V: TRBV18; D: TRBD1; J: TRBJ2-7; size: -; CDR3: CASSHGTGGKYEQYF; DNA: TGTGCCAGCTCACACGGGACAGGGGGCAAGTACGAGCAGTACTTC
V: TRBV3-1/TRBV3-2; D: -; J: TRBJ1-6; size: -; CDR3: CASSPLHRIGLDSPLHF; DNA: TGTGCCAGCAGCCCCCTCCACAGGATCGGTTTGGATTCACCCCTCCACTTT
V: TRBV12-3/TRBV12-4; D: -; J: TRBJ1-2; size: -; CDR3: CASSLGPGGYTF; DNA: TGTGCCAGCAGTTTGGGCCCGGGGGGCTACACCTTC
V: TRBV6-5; D: -; J: TRBJ1-1; size: -; CDR3: CASSVMNTEAFF; DNA: TGTGCCAGCAGCGTTATGAACACTGAAGCTTTCTTT
V: TRBV9; D: TRBD1; J: TRBJ1-4; size: -; CDR3: CASSVGQSFEKLFF; DNA: TGTGCCAGCAGCGTGGGACAGTCTTTTGAAAAACTGTTTTTT
V: TRBV5-8; D: TRBD1; J: TRBJ1-1; size: -; CDR3: CASSFRGLGTEAFF; DNA: TGTGCCAGCAGCTTCAGGGGGCTCGGGACTGAAGCTTTCTTT
V: TRBV27; D: -; J: TRBJ2-2; size: -; CDR3: CATRRGGNTGELFF; DNA: TGTGCCACCCGCAGGGGCGGAAACACCGGGGAGCTGTTTTTT
V: TRBV18; D: TRBD1; J: TRBJ2-5; size: -; CDR3: CASGVDRVGETQYF; DNA: TGTGCCTCGGGTGTAGACAGGGTGGGAGAGACCCAGTACTTC
V: TRBV19; D: TRBD2; J: TRBJ2-7; size: -; CDR3: CASSLSSGGAYEQYF; DNA: TGTGCCAGTAGTCTCTCTAGCGGGGGGGCCTACGAGCAGTACTTC
V: TRBV19; D: -; J: TRBJ2-1; size: -; CDR3: CASSNFNEQFF; DNA: TGTGCCAGTAGTAACTTCAATGAGCAGTTCTTC
V: TRBV6-6; D: TRBD2; J: TRBJ2-5; size: -; CDR3: CASSYGGGATETQYF; DNA: TGTGCCAGCAGTTACGGCGGGGGGGCGACGGAGACCCAGTACTTC
V: TRBV3-1/TRBV3-2; D: TRBD1; J: TRBJ1-2; size: -; CDR3: CASSQPGQAGGYTF; DNA: TGTGCCAGCAGCCAACCCGGACAGGCGGGAGGCTACACCTTC
V: TRBV7-9; D: -; J: TRBJ1-2; size: -; CDR3: CASSLDTQTYGYTF; DNA: TGTGCCAGCAGCTTAGATACACAGACGTATGGCTACACCTTC